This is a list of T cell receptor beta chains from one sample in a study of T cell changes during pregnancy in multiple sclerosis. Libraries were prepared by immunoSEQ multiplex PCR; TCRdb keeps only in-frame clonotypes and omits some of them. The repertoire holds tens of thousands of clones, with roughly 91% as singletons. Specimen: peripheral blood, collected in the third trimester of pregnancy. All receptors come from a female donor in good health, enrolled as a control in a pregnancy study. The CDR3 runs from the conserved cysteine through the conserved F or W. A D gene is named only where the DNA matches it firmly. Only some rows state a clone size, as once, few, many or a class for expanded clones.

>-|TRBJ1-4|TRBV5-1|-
TGCGCCAGCAGCCCCAGGTCGTCTAATGAAAAACTGTTTTTT
CASSPRSSNEKLFF
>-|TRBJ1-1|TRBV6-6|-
TGTGCCAGTTATATGGAGGGGACTGAAGCTTTCTTT
CASYMEGTEAFF
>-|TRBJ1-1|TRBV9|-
TGTGCCAGCAGGATGGTGGGGGGTGTCACTGAAGCTTTCTTT
CASRMVGGVTEAFF
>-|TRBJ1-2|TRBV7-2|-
TGTGCCAGCAGTCTGCCGGTCGAACGAAGAAACCCTTATAACTATGGCTACACCTTC
CASSLPVERRNPYNYGYTF
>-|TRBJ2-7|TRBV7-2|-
TGTGCCAGCAGCTTCAAGACTGTAGATTCCCCCAACGAGCAGTACTTC
CASSFKTVDSPNEQYF
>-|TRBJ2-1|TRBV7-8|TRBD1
TGTGCCAGCAGCCGGACAGGGGGATCCTACAATGAGCAGTTCTTC
CASSRTGGSYNEQFF
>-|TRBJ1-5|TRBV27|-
TGTGCCAGCAGTTTATCGGGGCGTTTGGGTCAGCCCCAGCATTTT
CASSLSGRLGQPQHF
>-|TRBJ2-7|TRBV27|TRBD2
TGTGCCACCTCCCCCCGGGCGGTATTAGCGGGAGACGGGGAGCAGTACTTC
CATSPRAVLAGDGEQYF
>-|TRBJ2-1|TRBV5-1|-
TGCGCCAGCAGCTCCCCTGGGGGGAGCCGGAACAATGAGCAGTTCTTC
CASSSPGGSRNNEQFF
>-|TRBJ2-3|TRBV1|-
TGCACCAGCAGCCGCTCGAGCGGCACAGATACGCAGTATTTT
CTSSRSSGTDTQYF
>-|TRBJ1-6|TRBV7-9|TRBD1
TGTGCCAGCAGCTTATCGGGACAGAGTTCACCCCTCCACTTT
CASSLSGQSSPLHF
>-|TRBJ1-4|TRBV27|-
TGTGCCAGCAGTTCCCCGCGGTCGGGGGGCAATGAAAAACTGTTTTTT
CASSSPRSGGNEKLFF
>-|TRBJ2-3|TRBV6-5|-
TGTGCCAGCACTCCGTGGTCCCACTACACAGATACGCAGTATTTT
CASTPWSHYTDTQYF
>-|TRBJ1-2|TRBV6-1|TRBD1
TGTGCCAGCAGCAGGGGGGACGGCTACACCTTC
CASSRGDGYTF
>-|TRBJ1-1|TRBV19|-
TGTGCCAGTAGTCCGGGTCGGACTGAAGCTTTCTTT
CASSPGRTEAFF
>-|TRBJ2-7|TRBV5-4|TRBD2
TGTGCCAGCAGCTTAGGGACTAGCGGGAGAAGGGCTGGCGAGCAGTACTTC
CASSLGTSGRRAGEQYF
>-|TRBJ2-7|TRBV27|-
TGTGCCAGCAGTTTGGCAGTATCCGCCGAGCAGTACTTC
CASSLAVSAEQYF
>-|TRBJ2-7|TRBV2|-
TGTGCCAGCAGCGGTTCGGCCTGGGCGCGCGAGCAGTACTTC
CASSGSAWAREQYF
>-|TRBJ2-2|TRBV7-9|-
TGTGCCAGCAGCCACAGGGTGGGGAGAACCACCGGGGAGCTGTTTTTT
CASSHRVGRTTGELFF
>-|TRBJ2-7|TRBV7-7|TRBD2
TGTGCCAGCAGCCCTGGCCTTGGGGGGGGGCAGTACTTC
CASSPGLGGGQYF
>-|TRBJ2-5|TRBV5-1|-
TGCGCCAGCAGCTTGGGCGACCACAGGGTATACTGGGAGACCCAGTACTTC
CASSLGDHRVYWETQYF
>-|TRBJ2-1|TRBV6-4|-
TGTGCCAGCAGTGAGAACCCGAGCTCCTACAATGAGCAGTTCTTC
CASSENPSSYNEQFF
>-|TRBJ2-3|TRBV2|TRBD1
TGTGCCAGCAGTGGTTGGACAGGGGGCTTGTTATCAGATACGCAGTATTTT
CASSGWTGGLLSDTQYF
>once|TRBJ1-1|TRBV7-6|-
TGTGCCAGCAGCCCCGGCACAGGGTTGAACACTGAAGCTTTCTTT
CASSPGTGLNTEAFF
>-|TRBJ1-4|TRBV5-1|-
TGCGCCAGCAGCTTGGCAGGTACTGCTGAAAAACTGTTTTTT
CASSLAGTAEKLFF
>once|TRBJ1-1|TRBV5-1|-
TGCGCCAGCAGCTTGGTTGCAGGCAGGAGGGCTTTCTTT
CASSLVAGRRAFF
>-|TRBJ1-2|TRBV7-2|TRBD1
TGTGCCAGCAGCCAGACAGGGCCCGCTGGCTACACCTTC
CASSQTGPAGYTF
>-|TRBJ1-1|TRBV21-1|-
TGTGCCAGCAGGGGGCGAAGGGGTACTGAAGCTTTCTTT
CASRGRRGTEAFF
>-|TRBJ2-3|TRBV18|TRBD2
TGTGCCAGCTCACCCTGGACTAGCGGGGGGGGAACAGATACGCAGTATTTT
CASSPWTSGGGTDTQYF
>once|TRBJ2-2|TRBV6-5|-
TGTGCCAGCAGTTACGAACTTACCGGGGAGCTGTTTTTT
CASSYELTGELFF
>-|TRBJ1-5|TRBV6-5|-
TGTGCCAGCCCGGACAGATATAATCAGCCCCAGCATTTT
CASPDRYNQPQHF
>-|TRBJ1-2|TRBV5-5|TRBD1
TGTGCCAGCAGCTTGTGGGGGACAGGCGAATATGGCTACACCTTC
CASSLWGTGEYGYTF
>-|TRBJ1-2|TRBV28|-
TGTGCCAGCCTCCAGAGCCAGGGCTATGGCTACACCTTC
CASLQSQGYGYTF
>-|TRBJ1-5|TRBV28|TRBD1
TGTGCCAGCAGTTTACCAAGGGGACAGGGCAAGAATCAGCCCCAGCATTTT
CASSLPRGQGKNQPQHF
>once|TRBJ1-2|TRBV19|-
TGTGCCAGTTTCAGCTATGGCTACACCTTC
CASFSYGYTF
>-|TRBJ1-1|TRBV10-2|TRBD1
TGCGCCAGCAGTGAGTGGGGGACAGGGGGAAAGAACACTGAAGCTTTCTTT
CASSEWGTGGKNTEAFF
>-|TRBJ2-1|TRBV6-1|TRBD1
TGTGCCAGCAGTGGACAGGGGTCGTCCTACAATGAGCAGTTCTTC
CASSGQGSSYNEQFF
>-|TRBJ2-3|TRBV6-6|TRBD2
TGTGCCAGCAGTTTCCTAGCGGGTCACACAGATACGCAGTATTTT
CASSFLAGHTDTQYF
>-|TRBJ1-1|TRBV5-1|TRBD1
TGCGCCAGCAGCCCCTGGACAGGGGGAGTCCCTGAAGCTTTCTTT
CASSPWTGGVPEAFF
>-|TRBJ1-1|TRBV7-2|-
TGTGCCAGCACCCTGGGGCAGAATGAAGCTTTCTTT
CASTLGQNEAFF
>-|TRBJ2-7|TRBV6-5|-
TGTGCCAGCAGGATCTCACTCAGGGCGAGCGAGCAGTACTTC
CASRISLRASEQYF
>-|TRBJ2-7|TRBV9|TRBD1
TGTGCCAGCAGCGTAGCGGACAGGGCTTTTGACCCCTACGAGCAGTACTTC
CASSVADRAFDPYEQYF
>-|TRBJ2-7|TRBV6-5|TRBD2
TGTGCCAGCAGTTACTCGACTAGCGGGAGCTACGAGCAGTACTTC
CASSYSTSGSYEQYF
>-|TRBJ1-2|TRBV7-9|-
TGTGCCAGCAGCTTAGCTGGTCTTATCGGTGGCTACACCTTC
CASSLAGLIGGYTF
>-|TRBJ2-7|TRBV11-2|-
TGTGCCAGCAGCTTTGCGACAGTTCCTTTAGAGCAGTACTTC
CASSFATVPLEQYF
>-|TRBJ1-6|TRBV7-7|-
TGTGCTAGCAGCTTAGCTGTTCATGCACCCCTCCACTTT
CASSLAVHAPLHF
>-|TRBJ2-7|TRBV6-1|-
TGTGCCAGCAGTATCCTCGGGGGTTGGCAGTACTTC
CASSILGGWQYF